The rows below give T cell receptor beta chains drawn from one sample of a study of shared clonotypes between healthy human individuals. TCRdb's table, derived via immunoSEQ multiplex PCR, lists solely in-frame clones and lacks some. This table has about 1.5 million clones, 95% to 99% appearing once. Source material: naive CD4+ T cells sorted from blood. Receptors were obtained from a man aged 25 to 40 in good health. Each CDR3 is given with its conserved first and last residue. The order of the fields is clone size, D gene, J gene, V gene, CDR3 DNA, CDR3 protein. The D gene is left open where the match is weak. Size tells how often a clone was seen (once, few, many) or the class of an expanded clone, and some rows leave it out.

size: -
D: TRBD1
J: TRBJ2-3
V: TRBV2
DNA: TGTGCCAGCAGGGGTGAGAGCAGGGGGTTTCGCACCTTT
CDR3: CASRGESRGFRTF

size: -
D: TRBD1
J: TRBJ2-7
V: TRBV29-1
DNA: TGCAGCGTGACAGGGGGCGGCTACGAGCAGTACTTC
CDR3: CSVTGGGYEQYF

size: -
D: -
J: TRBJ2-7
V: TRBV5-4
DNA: TGTGCCAGCAGCTTGGCCGAGGGACGCGTGGGACTGGGGGACTACGAGCAGTACTTC
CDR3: CASSLAEGRVGLGDYEQYF

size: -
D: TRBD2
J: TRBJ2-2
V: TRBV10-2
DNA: TGCGCCAGCAATCGGGAGGGCCGCTGGGAGCTGTTTTTT
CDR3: CASNREGRWELFF

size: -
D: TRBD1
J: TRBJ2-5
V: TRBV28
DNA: TGTGCCAGCAGTTTATGGCAGGGGGCAGAGACCCAGTACTTC
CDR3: CASSLWQGAETQYF

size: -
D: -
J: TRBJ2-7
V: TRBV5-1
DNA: TGCGCCAGCAGCTTTACCATGGACTCCTACGAGCAGTACTTC
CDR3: CASSFTMDSYEQYF

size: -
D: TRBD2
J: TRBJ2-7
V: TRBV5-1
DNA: TGCGCCAGCAGCCGGGAGGGACTAAGCTCCTACGAGCAGTACTTC
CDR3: CASSREGLSSYEQYF

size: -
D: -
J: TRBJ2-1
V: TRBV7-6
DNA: TGTGCCAGCAGCTTCGGGTCTACTGAGCAGTTCTTC
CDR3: CASSFGSTEQFF

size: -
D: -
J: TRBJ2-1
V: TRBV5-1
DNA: TGCGCCAGCAGCTTGGCCGGGCTAGAACCCTACAATGAGCAGTTCTTC
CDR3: CASSLAGLEPYNEQFF

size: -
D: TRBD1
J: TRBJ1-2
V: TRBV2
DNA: TGTGCCAGCACCGGACAGGGTAATAGGGTCCTTTCCGCGTTAGGCTATGGCTACACCTTC
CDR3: CASTGQGNRVLSALGYGYTF

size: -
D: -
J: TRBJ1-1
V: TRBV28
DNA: TGTGCCAGCAGTTCCCCAATTTTAAGCGGGAACACTGAAGCTTTCTTT
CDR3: CASSSPILSGNTEAFF

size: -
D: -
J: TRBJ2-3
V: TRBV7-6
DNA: TGTGCCAGCAGCCTATTACGTGATACGCAGTATTTT
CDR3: CASSLLRDTQYF

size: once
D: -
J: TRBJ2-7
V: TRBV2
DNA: TGTGCCAGTGGTCCGGACTGGACCTACGAGCAGTACTTC
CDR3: CASGPDWTYEQYF

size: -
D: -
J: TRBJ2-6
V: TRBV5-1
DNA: TGCGCCAGCAGCTCCGCAGGGGGGCCCGGGGCCAACGTCCTGACTTTC
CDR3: CASSSAGGPGANVLTF

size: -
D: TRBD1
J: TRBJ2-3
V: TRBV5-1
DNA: TGCGCCAGCAGCATCGAACAGGGGTCCTACACAGATACGCAGTATTTT
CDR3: CASSIEQGSYTDTQYF

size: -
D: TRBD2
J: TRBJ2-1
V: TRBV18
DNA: TGTGCCAGCTCACCACCGTTACTAGCGGGAGTCGACGCTGAGCAGTTCTTC
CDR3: CASSPPLLAGVDAEQFF

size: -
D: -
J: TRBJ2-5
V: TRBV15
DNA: TGTGCCACCAGCAGAGAGGATTCGGGAGCCGGGGAGACCCAGTACTTC
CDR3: CATSREDSGAGETQYF

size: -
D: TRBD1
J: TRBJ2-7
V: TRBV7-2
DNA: TGTGCCAGCAGCCCCCGACAGGGGGCTACGGTGAATACCTACGAGCAGTACTTC
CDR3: CASSPRQGATVNTYEQYF

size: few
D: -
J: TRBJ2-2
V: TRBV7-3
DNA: TGTGCCAGCAGCTCGAACACCGGGGAGCTGTTTTTT
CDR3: CASSSNTGELFF

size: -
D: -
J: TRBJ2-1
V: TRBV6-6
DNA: TGTGCCAGCAGTACAGACAGACTACCGTACAATGAGCAGTTCTTC
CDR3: CASSTDRLPYNEQFF

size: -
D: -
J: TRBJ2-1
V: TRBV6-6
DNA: TGTGCCAACCCCCCAGGGAGTGACTCCTACAATGAGCAGTTCTTC
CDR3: CANPPGSDSYNEQFF

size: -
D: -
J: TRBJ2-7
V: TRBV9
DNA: TGTGCCAGCAGCTTCAGGACGGGAACCTACGAGCAGTACTTC
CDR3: CASSFRTGTYEQYF